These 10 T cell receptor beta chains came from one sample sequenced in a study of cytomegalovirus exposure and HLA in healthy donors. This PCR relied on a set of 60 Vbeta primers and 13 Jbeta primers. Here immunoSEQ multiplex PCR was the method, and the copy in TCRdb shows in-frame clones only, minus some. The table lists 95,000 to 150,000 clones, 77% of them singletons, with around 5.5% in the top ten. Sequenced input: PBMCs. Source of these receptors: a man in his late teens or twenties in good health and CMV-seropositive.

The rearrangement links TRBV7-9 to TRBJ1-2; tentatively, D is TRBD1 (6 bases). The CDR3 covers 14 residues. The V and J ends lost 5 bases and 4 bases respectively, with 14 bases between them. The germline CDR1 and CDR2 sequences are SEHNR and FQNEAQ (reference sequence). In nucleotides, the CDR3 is TGTGCCAGCAGCCGTGGGACACCCTTCTATGGCTACACCTTC. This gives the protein CASSRGTPFYGYTF.

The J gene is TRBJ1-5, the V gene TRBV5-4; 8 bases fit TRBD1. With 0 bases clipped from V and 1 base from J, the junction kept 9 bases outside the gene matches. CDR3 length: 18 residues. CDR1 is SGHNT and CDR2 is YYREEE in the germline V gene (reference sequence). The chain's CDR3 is CASSLADDRGRSNQPQHF. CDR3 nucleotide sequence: TGTGCCAGCAGCTTGGCAGATGACAGGGGACGAAGCAATCAGCCCCAGCATTTT.

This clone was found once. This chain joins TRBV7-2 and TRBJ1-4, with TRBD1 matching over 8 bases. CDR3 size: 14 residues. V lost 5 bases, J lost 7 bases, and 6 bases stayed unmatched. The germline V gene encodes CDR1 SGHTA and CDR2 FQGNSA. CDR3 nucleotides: TGTGCCAGCAGCCGGACAGGGATCGGTGAAAAACTGTTTTTT. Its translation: CASSRTGIGEKLFF.

The CDR3 DNA reads TGCGCCAGCAGCTTGGGGGACAGGGACACCGGGGAGCTGTTTTTT. Translation gives CASSLGDRDTGELFF. The chain uses TRBV5-1 and TRBJ2-2; 9 bases are a match to TRBD1. The CDR3 is 15 residues long. Trimming removed 0 bases from V and 3 bases from J; junction bases left unmatched: 0. Germline V CDR1 and CDR2: SGHRS, YFSETQ.

The CDR3 DNA is TGTGCCAGCAGCTTGGGAGGGTTGTATCAGCCCCAGCATTTT. It specifies CASSLGGLYQPQHF. The V gene is TRBV7-3, the J gene TRBJ1-5; D unclear. Germline CDR1 reads SGHTA; CDR2 reads FQGTGA. This CDR3 has 14 residues. Trimming left V 3 bases short and J 5 bases short, with 11 bases between.

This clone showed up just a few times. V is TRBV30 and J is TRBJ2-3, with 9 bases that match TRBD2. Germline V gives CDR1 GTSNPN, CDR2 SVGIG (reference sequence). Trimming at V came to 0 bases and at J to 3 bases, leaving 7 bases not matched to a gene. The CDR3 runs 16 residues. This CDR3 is CAWSVALAGITDTQYF. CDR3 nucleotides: TGTGCCTGGAGTGTTGCGCTAGCGGGAATTACAGATACGCAGTATTTT.

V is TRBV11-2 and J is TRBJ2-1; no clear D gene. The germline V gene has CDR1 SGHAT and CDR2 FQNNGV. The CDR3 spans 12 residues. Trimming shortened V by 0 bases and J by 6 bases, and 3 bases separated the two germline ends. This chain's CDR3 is CASSLDLNEQFF. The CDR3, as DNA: TGTGCCAGCAGCTTAGATCTCAATGAGCAGTTCTTC.

CDR3: CASSYTPGGSVYEQYF. DNA for the CDR3: TGTGCCAGCAGTTACACCCCCGGGGGTAGCGTGTACGAGCAGTACTTC. The chain employs TRBV6-5 and TRBJ2-7; TRBD2 might be the D (6 bases). Trimming took off 2 bases at V and 4 bases at J, with 18 bases between the two ends. CDR3 length equals 16 residues. Looked up from germline, CDR1 is MNHEY and CDR2 is SVGAGI.

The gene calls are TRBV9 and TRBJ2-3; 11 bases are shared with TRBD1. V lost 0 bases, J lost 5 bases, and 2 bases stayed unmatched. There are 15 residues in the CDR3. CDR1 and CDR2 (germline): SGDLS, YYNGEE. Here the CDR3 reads CASSVAGQGGDTQYF. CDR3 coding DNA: TGTGCCAGCAGCGTAGCGGGACAGGGGGGAGATACGCAGTATTTT.

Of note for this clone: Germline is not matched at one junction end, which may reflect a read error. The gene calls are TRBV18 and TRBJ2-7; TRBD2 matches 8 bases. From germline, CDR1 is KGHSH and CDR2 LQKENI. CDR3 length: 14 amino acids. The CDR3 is CASSPLADTYEQYF. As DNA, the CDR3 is TGTGCCAGCTCGCCACTAGCGGATACCTACGAGCAGTACTTC.